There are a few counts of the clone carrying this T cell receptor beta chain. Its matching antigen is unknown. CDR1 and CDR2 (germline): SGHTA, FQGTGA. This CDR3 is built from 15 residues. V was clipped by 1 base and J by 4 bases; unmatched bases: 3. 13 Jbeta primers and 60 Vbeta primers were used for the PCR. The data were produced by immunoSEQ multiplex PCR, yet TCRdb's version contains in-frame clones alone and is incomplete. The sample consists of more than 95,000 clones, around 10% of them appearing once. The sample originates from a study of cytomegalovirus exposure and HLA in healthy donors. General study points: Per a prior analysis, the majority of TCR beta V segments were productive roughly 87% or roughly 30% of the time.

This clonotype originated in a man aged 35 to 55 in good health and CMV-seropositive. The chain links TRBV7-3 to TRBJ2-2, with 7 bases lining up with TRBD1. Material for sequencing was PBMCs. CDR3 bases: TGTGCCAGCAGCTTAAGAGGGGGCAGCACCGGGGAGCTGTTTTTT. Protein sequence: CASSLRGGSTGELFF.